This TCR beta chain was obtained from a study of identical twins. Whole-study results and caveats: The study reached conclusions through statistical analysis that was cross-sectional, not following the same donors. Fewer insertions were carried by abundant cord blood beta clonotypes, but none was seen in memory repertoires. Alpha sequences that were out-of-frame and twin-shared showed an excess of low generation probability.

As to this clonotype: What it binds is unknown.

Carrying unique molecular identifiers, the cDNA also gained a universal primer site through template switching. TCRdb re-called the 5' RACE reads through MiXCR, storing one row per CDR3 protein. Here the sample spans more than 1.5 million distinct CDR3 sequences, about 30% being singletons. The source material was cord blood. The receptor's source is a newborn girl in good health.

The CDR3 sequence is CSASRQDTDTQYF. CDR3 nucleotide sequence: TGCAGTGCTAGTCGCCAGGACACAGATACGCAGTATTTT. The V gene is TRBV20-1, the J gene TRBJ2-3; D is ambiguous. CDR1 and CDR2 from the germline V gene are DFQATT and SNEGSKA (reference sequence). CDR3 length: 13 amino acids. Deletions cut 3 bases from V and 2 bases from J, with 9 bases between.